This T cell receptor beta chain was recovered during a study of CD8+ T cells in alopecia areata. This sample's treatment: oral pan-JAK inhibitor, 5-10 mg twice daily. RNA was extracted and reverse transcribed into cDNA as the sequencing template. Sequenced by immunoSEQ multiplex PCR; TCRdb stores in-frame clones only, minus some. Found here are under 200,000 clones, under 70% of them singletons; the top ten hold approximately 0.91%. The CDR3 is made up of 14 amino acids. V lost 4 bases and J lost 5, with 16 bases in between. In germline, CDR1 is SGHDT, CDR2 YYEEEE. This clonotype was sampled from a human donor with alopecia areata. The specimen was CD4+ T cells sorted from blood, collected at week 4, from a patient treated with tofacitinib. The J gene is TRBJ2-7, the V gene TRBV5-6; maybe TRBD1 (5 bases). This CDR3 is CASSLGGAWDEQYF. In DNA form, the CDR3 reads TGTGCCAGCAGCCTGGGTGGGGCCTGGGACGAGCAGTACTTC. Full variable domain (missing parts from reference TRBV5-6 and TRBJ2-7): DAGVTQSPTHLIKTRGQQVTLRCSPKSGHDTVSWYQQALGQGPQFIFQYYEEEERQRGNFPDRFSGHQFPNYSSELNVNALLLGDSALYLCASSLGGAWDEQYFGPGTRLTVT.